This TCR beta chain was recorded in a study of T-cell reconstitution after alpha-beta-depleted transplantation in children. Preparation of the TCRbeta library involved a method that used unique molecular identifiers. TCRdb redid the calling of the PCR reads with MiXCR, one entry per CDR3 protein. The data contain some 200,000 distinct CDR3 sequences, approximately 8% of them singletons. This clonotype came up many times. The CDR3 runs 16 residues. The TCR comes from a male patient between 2 and 10 years old who had a stem cell transplant for acute myeloid leukemia, so the T cells may come from the graft donor. The chain couples TRBV21-1 to TRBJ1-1. TRBV21-1 is assigned pseudogene status. The specimen comprised PBMCs, mostly from graft donor cells, sampled 360 days after TCRalphabeta/CD19-depleted stem cell transplant. CDR3 in amino acids: CASSKAKGRKGTEAFF. CDR3 sequence (DNA): TGTGCCAGCAGCAAGGCAAAGGGGAGGAAAGGCACTGAAGCTTTCTTT.